These T cell receptor beta chains were read from a single sample in a study of glioma-infiltrating T cells after dendritic cell vaccination. Profiling relied on immunoSEQ multiplex PCR, and the TCRdb table lists in-frame clones only, not all of them. The sample contains 80,000 to 95,000 clones, more than 70% of which appear only once. Sequences were derived from blood, sampled before dendritic cell vaccination. These receptors were collected from a human donor with glioblastoma. Both conserved end residues are part of each CDR3. A D gene is named only where the DNA matches it firmly. Clone size is given for some rows only: seen once, a few or many times, or a class if the clone is expanded.

D: NA
size: once
length: 12
J: TRBJ1-2
V: TRBV19
CDR3: CASSDSFYGYTF
DNA: TGTGCCAGTTCGGACAGCTTCTATGGCTACACCTTC

D: NA
size: NA
length: 13
J: TRBJ2-1
V: TRBV5-1
CDR3: CASAPGDYNEQFF
DNA: TGCGCCAGCGCGCCGGGGGACTACAATGAGCAGTTCTTC

D: NA
size: NA
length: 13
J: TRBJ2-5
V: TRBV5-1
CDR3: CASSLGARETQYF
DNA: TGCGCCAGCAGCTTGGGAGCTAGAGAGACCCAGTACTTC

D: NA
size: NA
length: 17
J: TRBJ2-2
V: TRBV7-8
CDR3: CASSFEVPPRNTGELFF
DNA: TGTGCCAGCAGCTTCGAGGTACCCCCTCGAAACACCGGGGAGCTGTTTTTT

D: NA
size: NA
length: 15
J: TRBJ2-4
V: TRBV5-6
CDR3: CASSPVSLAKNIQYF
DNA: TGTGCCAGCAGCCCGGTTTCGCTAGCCAAAAACATTCAGTACTTC

D: TRBD1
size: NA
length: 14
J: TRBJ1-5
V: TRBV10-2
CDR3: CASSDDRDNQPQHF
DNA: TGCGCCAGCAGTGACGACAGGGACAATCAGCCCCAGCATTTT

D: TRBD2
size: NA
length: 14
J: TRBJ2-7
V: TRBV14
CDR3: CASSPSGSWHEQYF
DNA: TGTGCCAGCAGCCCTAGCGGGAGTTGGCACGAGCAGTACTTC

D: NA
size: NA
length: 16
J: TRBJ1-5
V: TRBV27
CDR3: CASSPSAGALGQPQHF
DNA: TGTGCCAGCAGTCCCTCGGCAGGGGCCCTAGGCCAGCCCCAGCATTTT

D: NA
size: few
length: 13
J: TRBJ2-7
V: TRBV19
CDR3: CASSIASSYEQYF
DNA: TGTGCCAGTAGTATCGCTAGCTCCTACGAGCAGTACTTC

D: NA
size: NA
length: 13
J: TRBJ2-7
V: TRBV10-3
CDR3: CAISSLLSYEQYF
DNA: TGTGCCATCAGTTCCCTTCTATCCTACGAGCAGTACTTC

D: NA
size: NA
length: 12
J: TRBJ2-5
V: TRBV28
CDR3: CASNTAQETQYF
DNA: TGTGCCAGCAATACAGCTCAAGAGACCCAGTACTTC